One and the same sample provided the 4 T cell receptor beta chains below, sequenced in a study of T cell repertoires in aging, cancer and after chemotherapy. The template was genomic DNA from peripheral blood, not RNA. TRB rearrangements spanning V, D and J were amplified using mixed TRB-A/B primers. A single record per CDR3 protein comes from TCRdb applying MiXCR to the multiplex PCR reads. The data show under 8,500 distinct CDR3 sequences, about 29% seen once. Sequencing was done on a sample of blood. These receptors all come from a human donor with a blood cancer.

Notes on this clonotype: Sequence at one end of the junction differs from germline and may be a read error. V and J are TRBV7-9 and TRBJ2-7; perhaps TRBD2 as D (5 bases). CDR1 and CDR2 from the germline V gene are SEHNR and FQNEAQ (reference sequence). This CDR3 region has 14 residues. The CDR3 loop reads CASSQDQRLPEQYF. CDR3 nucleotides: TGCGCCAGCAGCCAAGATCAGCGGCTTCCTGAGCAGTACTTC.

This clonotype counts as medium-sized (0.01 to 0.1%). The chain couples TRBV19 to TRBJ1-5, with 7 bases aligning to TRBD1. Germline CDR1 reads LNHDA; CDR2 reads SQIVND (reference sequence). J gave up 2 bases and V 4 bases, and 5 bases lay outside the gene matches. The CDR3 has 15 residues. CDR3 sequence reads: CASSTKQGRNQPQHF. The CDR3 coding sequence is TGTGCCAGTAGTACTAAACAGGGGCGCAATCAGCCCCAGCATTTT.

The V gene is TRBV5-1, the J gene TRBJ2-2; D tentatively reads TRBD1 or TRBD2 (6 bases each). Germline V CDR1 and CDR2: SGHRS, YFSETQ. Trimming pared 1 base from V and 3 bases from J, leaving 13 bases between. The CDR3 is 16 amino acids. The CDR3 coding sequence is TGCGCCAGCAGCTTGTGGGGGGCTCCGGACACCGGGGAGCTGTTTTTT. Its translation is CASSLWGAPDTGELFF.

This clonotype came up a few times. The gene calls are TRBV19 and TRBJ1-6, with a possible D match to TRBD1 (6 bases). The germline V and J ends were trimmed by 7 bases and 7 bases, with 20 bases remaining between them. Germline CDR1 is LNHDA and CDR2 is SQIVND (reference sequence). The CDR3 consists of 16 residues. This CDR3 reads CASTNSGQLKNSPLHF. The CDR3 nucleotides read TGTGCCAGTACTAATTCCGGACAGCTGAAGAATTCACCCCTCCACTTT. Full variable domain (outside the CDR3, taken from reference TRBV19 and TRBJ1-6): DGGITQSPKYLFRKEGQNVTLSCEQNLNHDAMYWYRQDPGQGLRLIYYSQIVNDFQKGDIAEGYSVSREKKESFPLTVTSAQKNPTAFYLCASTNSGQLKNSPLHFGNGTRLTVT.